The 25 T cell receptor beta chains in this list originate from one sample, sequenced in a study of beta chain features in type 1 diabetes. All of the isolated RNA was reverse transcribed, so expressed TCRB transcripts were sequenced. Assay used: immunoSEQ multiplex PCR; TCRdb lists only in-frame clones, some missing. The table records over 350,000 clones, approximately 15% of them present only once. The material sequenced was naive CD4+ T cells from blood. The receptors here all came from a woman younger than 30 in good health.

This clone turned up a few times. V and J are TRBV5-1 and TRBJ2-7; no clear D. This CDR3 is 13 amino acids long. Germline assignment: CDR1 SGHRS and CDR2 YFSETQ. V lost 2 bases and J 4 bases, leaving 10 bases between the germline ends. The CDR3 here is CASSFLLGYEQYF. DNA of the CDR3: TGCGCCAGCAGCTTTTTGCTCGGGTACGAGCAGTACTTC.

This clone turned up a few times. The rearrangement uses TRBV7-9 and TRBJ2-7; 9 bases fit TRBD1. The length of the CDR3 is 16 residues. Unmatched junction bases numbered 10, after V lost 4 bases and J lost 3 bases. The germline V gene has CDR1 SEHNR and CDR2 FQNEAQ (reference sequence). The DNA for the CDR3 is TGTGCCAGCAGCTCAACCCCAGGGACAGGGAGCTACGAGCAGTACTTC. The encoded protein is CASSSTPGTGSYEQYF. The full variable domain, rest sourced from reference TRBV7-9 and TRBJ2-7, is DTGVSQNPRHKITKRGQNVTFRCDPISEHNRLYWYRQTLGQGPEFLTYFQNEAQLEKSRLLSDRFSAERPKGSFSTLEIQRTEQGDSAMYLCASSSTPGTGSYEQYFGPGTRLTVT.

This clone occurred a few times. The V and J genes are TRBV15 and TRBJ1-1; unclear D gene. The CDR3 has 13 residues. Germline lookup yields CDR1 LNHNV and CDR2 YYDKDF (reference sequence). Trimming removed 0 bases at V and 1 base at J, with 3 bases between. In DNA form, the CDR3 reads TGTGCCACCAGCAGAGACAAGAACACTGAAGCTTTCTTT. It translates to CATSRDKNTEAFF.

This clone has a handful of counts. The chain couples TRBV25-1 to TRBJ2-1, with D uncertain. The CDR3 extends over 13 amino acids. Germline V gene data show CDR1 as MGHDK and CDR2 as SYGVNS. Trimming shortened V by 5 bases and J by 9 bases, and 14 bases separated the two germline ends. The chain's CDR3 is CASSLTRGGEQFF. The DNA for the CDR3 is TGTGCCAGCAGTTTAACCAGAGGTGGTGAGCAGTTCTTC.

This clone was seen only a few times. This chain connects TRBV20-1 to TRBJ1-4, with D uncertain. V dropped 6 bases and J dropped 11 bases, with 13 bases sitting between them. This CDR3 contains 11 residues. Germline V gene lookup returns CDR1 DFQATT and CDR2 SNEGSKA (reference sequence). The CDR3 loop reads CSAPTTGKLFF. In DNA, the CDR3 is TGCAGTGCCCCGACGACCGGGAAACTGTTTTTT.

This clone turned up a few times. The gene calls are TRBV7-9 and TRBJ2-7, with 8 nucleotides matching TRBD1. From germline, CDR1 is SEHNR and CDR2 FQNEAQ (reference sequence). The CDR3 spans 15 residues. V lost 3 bases to trimming and J lost 0 bases; unmatched junction nucleotides: 4. The CDR3 DNA sequence: TGTGCCAGCAGCTTTCGACAGGGGAACTCCTACGAGCAGTACTTC. The encoded protein is CASSFRQGNSYEQYF.

This chain joins TRBV30 and TRBJ2-2, with a weak D call TRBD2 (6 bases). Germline lookup yields CDR1 GTSNPN and CDR2 SVGIG (reference sequence). The CDR3 is made up of 13 amino acids. Deletions cut 7 bases from V and 7 bases from J, with 16 bases between. The CDR3 here is CASAGGGGGELFF. CDR3 in DNA: TGTGCCTCCGCCGGGGGAGGTGGCGGGGAGCTGTTTTTT. Drawing the rest from reference TRBV30 and TRBJ2-2, the complete variable domain is SQTIHQWPATLVQPVGSPLSLECTVEGTSNPNLYWYRQAAGRGLQLLFYSVGIGQISSEVPQNLSASRPQDRQFILSSKKLLLSDSGFYLCASAGGGGGELFFGEGSRLTVL.

This rearrangement joins TRBV7-6 to TRBJ1-5, with unresolved D. The germline CDR1 and CDR2 sequences are SGHVS and FNYEAQ. Trimming left V 2 bases short and J 6 bases short, with 11 bases between. The CDR3 runs 14 residues. The CDR3 here is CASSLNRQGQPQHF. The CDR3 DNA follows: TGTGCCAGCAGCTTAAACAGACAAGGTCAGCCCCAGCATTTT.

This clone was picked up a small number of times. Other DNA sequences of this sample code for an identical CDR3. The chain recombines TRBV7-9 with TRBJ2-1; 12 bases map to TRBD2. V was clipped by 3 bases and J by 7 bases; unmatched bases: 1. This CDR3 spans 14 amino acids. Germline-derived CDR1 and CDR2 are SEHNR and FQNEAQ (reference sequence). Here the CDR3 DNA reads TGTGCCAGCAGCTTCGGGACTAGCGGGAATGAGCAGTTCTTC. Its protein is CASSFGTSGNEQFF. Full variable domain (rest looked up from reference TRBV7-9 and TRBJ2-1): DTGVSQNPRHKITKRGQNVTFRCDPISEHNRLYWYRQTLGQGPEFLTYFQNEAQLEKSRLLSDRFSAERPKGSFSTLEIQRTEQGDSAMYLCASSFGTSGNEQFFGPGTRLTVL.

This clone was counted only a few times. The same CDR3 can be traced to other DNA sequences in this sample. The rearrangement links TRBV18 to TRBJ2-7; D not certain. The length of the CDR3 is 13 residues. The V gene lost 0 bases and the J gene lost 3 bases, with 6 bases spanning the gap. Germline-derived CDR1 and CDR2 are KGHSH and LQKENI. Here the CDR3 reads CASSPPSVYEQYF. CDR3 bases: TGTGCCAGCTCACCACCGTCAGTCTACGAGCAGTACTTC. Full variable domain (missing parts from reference TRBV18 and TRBJ2-7): NAGVMQNPRHLVRRRGQEARLRCSPMKGHSHVYWYRQLPEEGLKFMVYLQKENIIDESGMPKERFSAEFPKEGPSILRIQQVVRGDSAAYFCASSPPSVYEQYFGPGTRLTVT.

V usage is TRBV21-1 and J usage is TRBJ1-3; TRBD1, the table's D call, lacks a check against the DNA. TRBV21-1 is marked as a pseudogene. The CDR3 has 18 residues. The CDR3 DNA reads as TGTGCCAGCAGCAAATCAGGGGACAGGTCCAGCTCTGGAAACACCATATATTTT. Its translation: CASSKSGDRSSSGNTIYF.

The chain couples TRBV6-6 to TRBJ1-5; no clear D gene. V was cut by 4 bases and J by 5 bases, with 12 bases left in between. This CDR3 contains 14 residues. CDR1 and CDR2 from the germline V gene are MNHNY and SVGAGI (reference sequence). The CDR3 sequence: CASSSVIVDQPQHF. DNA for the CDR3: TGTGCCAGCAGTTCCGTGATAGTAGATCAGCCCCAGCATTTT.

The V and J genes are TRBV30 and TRBJ1-5; no clear D gene. V shed 8 bases and J shed 1 base, with 9 bases lying between them. Germline lookup yields CDR1 GTSNPN and CDR2 SVGIG (reference sequence). The CDR3 has 12 residues. The CDR3: CAASLSNQPQHF. The CDR3 coding sequence is TGTGCCGCCAGTTTGAGCAATCAGCCCCAGCATTTT.

The chain employs TRBV7-9 and TRBJ2-5; TRBD1 agrees at 9 bases. Looked up from germline, CDR1 is SEHNR and CDR2 is FQNEAQ (reference sequence). Trimming cost V 5 bases and J 3 bases; bases outside gene matches: 4. The CDR3 length is 14 residues. CDR3: CASSVGTGKETQYF. The CDR3 region has the DNA TGTGCCAGCAGCGTGGGGACAGGGAAAGAGACCCAGTACTTC.

V and J are TRBV18 and TRBJ2-1, with D possibly matching TRBD2 (6 bases). Trimming left V 6 bases short and J 10 bases short, with 19 bases between. This CDR3 has 14 residues. Germline loops: CDR1 KGHSH, CDR2 LQKENI. CDR3 amino acids: CASSPGGRPGEQFF. The CDR3 nucleotides read TGTGCCAGCTCTCCAGGAGGGCGCCCAGGGGAGCAGTTCTTC. Full variable domain (remainder filled in from reference TRBV18 and TRBJ2-1): NAGVMQNPRHLVRRRGQEARLRCSPMKGHSHVYWYRQLPEEGLKFMVYLQKENIIDESGMPKERFSAEFPKEGPSILRIQQVVRGDSAAYFCASSPGGRPGEQFFGPGTRLTVL.

This clone was observed a few times. The chain uses TRBV29-1 and TRBJ2-7, with TRBD2 matching 8 bases. CDR1 and CDR2 (germline): SQVTM, ANQGSEA. CDR3 length: 14 residues. V shed 4 bases, J shed 2 bases, and the junction held 7 bases outside the gene matches. CDR3 in amino acids: CSVGSGRRTYEQYF. CDR3 coding DNA: TGCAGCGTTGGGAGCGGGAGAAGGACCTACGAGCAGTACTTC.

This CDR3 reads CASSLAGRVDQPQHF. CDR3 bases: TGTGCCAGCAGTTTGGCGGGCCGTGTCGATCAGCCCCAGCATTTT. V is TRBV27 and J is TRBJ1-5; the D is unclear. V was cut by 3 bases and J by 5 bases, with 14 bases left in between. The CDR3 is 15 amino acids. The germline gives CDR1 MNHEY, CDR2 SMNVEV (reference sequence).

This clone was seen more than once but under ten times. J is TRBJ1-5 and V is TRBV28; the D is unclear. Trimming took off 8 bases at V and 0 bases at J, with 5 bases between the two ends. CDR1 is MDHEN, CDR2 SYDVKM, per germline. The CDR3 extends over 12 amino acids. In DNA form, the CDR3 reads TGTGCCAGCCAGGTTAGCAATCAGCCCCAGCATTTT. Translated, it gives CASQVSNQPQHF.

This clone was counted a few times. The V call is TRBV29-1, the J call TRBJ2-5, with 9 bases lining up with TRBD2. With the DNA end fitting TRBJ2-7 better, the J assignment may be wrong. CDR1 is SQVTM, CDR2 ANQGSEA, per germline. This CDR3 spans 13 amino acids. DNA for the CDR3: TGCAGCGCTGGACTAGCGCCTACCTACGAGCAGTACTTC. It codes for CSAGLAPTYEQYF.

The J gene is TRBJ2-7, the V gene TRBV7-9; 7 nucleotides agree with TRBD1. The germline V gene encodes CDR1 SEHNR and CDR2 FQNEAQ (reference sequence). V was pared by 5 bases and J by 1 base, with 11 bases of the junction left unmatched. The CDR3 runs 16 residues. The CDR3 DNA reads TGTGCCAGCAGCCCTGAAGACAGGGTTAGGTCCTACGAGCAGTACTTC. Protein sequence: CASSPEDRVRSYEQYF.

DNA for the CDR3: TGTGCCTGGATCTTGGGCCAAACCCTTAACTATGGCTACACCTTC. It is translated as CAWILGQTLNYGYTF. The V gene is TRBV30, the J gene TRBJ1-2, with no clear D. Trimming left V 4 bases short and J 1 base short, with 16 bases between. The CDR3 totals 15 residues. Germline V lookup: CDR1 GTSNPN, CDR2 SVGIG (reference sequence). The variable domain in full, completed from reference TRBV30 and TRBJ1-2, reads SQTIHQWPATLVQPVGSPLSLECTVEGTSNPNLYWYRQAAGRGLQLLFYSVGIGQISSEVPQNLSASRPQDRQFILSSKKLLLSDSGFYLCAWILGQTLNYGYTFGSGTRLTVV.

V and J are TRBV15 and TRBJ1-3, with 8 nucleotides matching TRBD1. This CDR3 spans 13 amino acids. CDR1 LNHNV and CDR2 YYDKDF come from the germline V gene (reference sequence). Trimming removed 3 bases from V and 6 bases from J; junction bases left unmatched: 1. CDR3 region: CATSRTGANTIYF. The CDR3 nucleotides read TGTGCCACCAGCAGGACAGGGGCAAACACCATATATTTT.

This rearrangement joins TRBV5-8 to TRBJ2-5; D gene uncertain. This CDR3 is built from 14 residues. V lost 2 bases to trimming and J lost 5 bases, with 13 bases between them. Looked up from germline, CDR1 is SGHTS and CDR2 is YDEGEE. The CDR3 reads CASSFPGSRETQYF. The CDR3 bases are TGTGCCAGCAGCTTTCCCGGTAGTCGGGAGACCCAGTACTTC.

This chain joins TRBV4-3 and TRBJ1-2; the D gene is possibly TRBD1 (5 bases). The CDR3 extends over 14 amino acids. V was trimmed by 1 base and J by 3 bases, leaving 9 bases between them. Per germline, CDR1 LGHNA and CDR2 YSLEER. CDR3 DNA: TGCGCCAGCAGCCAAGTTTGGGGGGACTATGGCTACACCTTC. Protein: CASSQVWGDYGYTF.

V usage is TRBV7-2 and J usage is TRBJ2-3; 14 nucleotides align to TRBD2. The CDR3 extends over 19 amino acids. Germline V lookup: CDR1 SGHTA, CDR2 FQGNSA. V lost 6 bases, J lost 5 bases, and 16 bases stayed unmatched. Here the CDR3 reads CASSSTTSGRAGGRDTQYF. CDR3 DNA sequence: TGTGCCAGCAGTTCCACGACTAGCGGGAGGGCCGGCGGTAGAGATACGCAGTATTTT.